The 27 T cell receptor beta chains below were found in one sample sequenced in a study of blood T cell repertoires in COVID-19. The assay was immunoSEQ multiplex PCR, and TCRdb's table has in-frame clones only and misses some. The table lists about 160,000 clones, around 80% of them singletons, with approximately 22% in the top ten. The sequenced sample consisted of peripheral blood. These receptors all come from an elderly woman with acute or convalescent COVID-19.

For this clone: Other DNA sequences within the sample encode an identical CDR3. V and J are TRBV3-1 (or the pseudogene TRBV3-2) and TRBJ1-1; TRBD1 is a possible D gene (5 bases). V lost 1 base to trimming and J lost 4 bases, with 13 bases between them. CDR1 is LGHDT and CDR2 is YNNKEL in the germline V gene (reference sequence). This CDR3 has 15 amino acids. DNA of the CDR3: TGTGCCAGCAGCCAAGCGGGGGGTGGGAGCACTGAAGCTTTCTTT. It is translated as CASSQAGGGSTEAFF.

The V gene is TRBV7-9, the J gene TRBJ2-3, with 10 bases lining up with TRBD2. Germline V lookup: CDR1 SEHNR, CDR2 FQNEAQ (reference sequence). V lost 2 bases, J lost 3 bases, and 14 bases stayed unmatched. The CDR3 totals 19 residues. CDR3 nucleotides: TGTGCCAGCAGCTTAAAAGGGTGGCCTCTAGCGGGAGAGACAGATACGCAGTATTTT. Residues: CASSLKGWPLAGETDTQYF.

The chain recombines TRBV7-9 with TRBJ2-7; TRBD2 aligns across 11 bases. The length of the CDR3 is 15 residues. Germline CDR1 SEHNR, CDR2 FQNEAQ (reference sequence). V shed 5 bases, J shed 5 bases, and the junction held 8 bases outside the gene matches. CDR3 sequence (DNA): TGTGCCAGCAGCCCCTCTAGCGGGAGGACCCACGAGCAGTACTTC. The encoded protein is CASSPSSGRTHEQYF.

The CDR3 reads CASRIGLAGGPSGEQYF. CDR3 coding DNA: TGTGCCAGCAGGATCGGGCTAGCGGGAGGGCCCTCAGGCGAGCAGTACTTC. The V and J genes are TRBV6-4 and TRBJ2-7; 12 nucleotides align to TRBD2. With 6 bases clipped from V and 6 bases from J, the junction kept 15 bases outside the gene matches. The CDR3 is 17 residues long. Germline lookup yields CDR1 MRHNA and CDR2 SNTAGT.

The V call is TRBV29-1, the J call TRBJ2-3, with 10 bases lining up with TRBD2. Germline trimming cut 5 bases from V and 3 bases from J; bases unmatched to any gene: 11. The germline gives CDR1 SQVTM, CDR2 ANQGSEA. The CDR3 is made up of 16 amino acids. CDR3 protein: CSVRSSGSRTTDTQYF. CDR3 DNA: TGCAGCGTTCGCTCTAGCGGGAGCCGGACGACAGATACGCAGTATTTT.

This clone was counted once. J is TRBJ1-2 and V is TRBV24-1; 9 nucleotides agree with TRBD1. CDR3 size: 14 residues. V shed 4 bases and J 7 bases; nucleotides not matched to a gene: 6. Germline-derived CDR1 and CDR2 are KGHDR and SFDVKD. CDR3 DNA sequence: TGTGCCACCAGTGAAACAGGGGGCGCGGGTGGCTACACCTTC. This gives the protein CATSETGGAGGYTF.

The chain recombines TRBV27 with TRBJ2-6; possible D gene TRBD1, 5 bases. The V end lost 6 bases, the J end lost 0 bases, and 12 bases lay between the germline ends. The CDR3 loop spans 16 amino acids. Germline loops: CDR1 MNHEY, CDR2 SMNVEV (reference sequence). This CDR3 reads CASSSRGSSGANVLTF. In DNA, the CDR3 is TGTGCCAGCAGCAGTAGGGGTAGCTCTGGGGCCAACGTCCTGACTTTC.

The CDR3 spells CASSPRTFPYEQYF. The CDR3 nucleotides read TGTGCCAGCAGCCCGAGGACATTCCCCTACGAGCAGTACTTC. The chain uses TRBV7-9 and TRBJ2-7; D might be TRBD1 (5 bases). The germline V and J ends were trimmed by 5 bases and 2 bases, with 13 bases remaining between them. This CDR3 is built from 14 residues. The germline V gene encodes CDR1 SEHNR and CDR2 FQNEAQ (reference sequence).

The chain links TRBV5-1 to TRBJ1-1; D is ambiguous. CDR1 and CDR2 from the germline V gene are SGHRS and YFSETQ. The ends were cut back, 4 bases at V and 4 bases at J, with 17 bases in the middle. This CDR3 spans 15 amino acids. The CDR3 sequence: CASSSGAFRGTEAFF. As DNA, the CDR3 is TGCGCCAGCAGCAGCGGCGCATTCCGGGGCACTGAAGCTTTCTTT.

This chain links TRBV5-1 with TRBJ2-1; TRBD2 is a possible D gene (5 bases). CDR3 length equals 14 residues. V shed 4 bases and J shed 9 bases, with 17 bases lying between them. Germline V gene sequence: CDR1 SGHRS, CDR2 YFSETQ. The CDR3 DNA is TGCGCCAGCAGCCCGCCGGGGAAGCTGGGTGAGCAGTTCTTC. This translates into CASSPPGKLGEQFF.

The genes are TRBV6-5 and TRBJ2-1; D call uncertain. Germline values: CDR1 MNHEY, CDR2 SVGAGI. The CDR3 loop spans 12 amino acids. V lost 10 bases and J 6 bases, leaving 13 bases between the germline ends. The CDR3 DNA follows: TGTGCCACACGACCCGACTTCAATGAGCAGTTCTTC. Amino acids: CATRPDFNEQFF.

The CDR3 is CASSFDREDPLIGYTF. The DNA of the CDR3 is TGTGCCAGCAGTTTCGACAGGGAGGACCCGCTTATCGGCTACACCTTC. The chain links TRBV6-2 or TRBV6-3 to TRBJ1-2; TRBD1 aligns across 7 bases. Germline trimming cut 4 bases from V and 8 bases from J; bases unmatched to any gene: 16. CDR3 length equals 16 residues. CDR1 is MNHEY and CDR2 is SVGEGT in the germline V gene.

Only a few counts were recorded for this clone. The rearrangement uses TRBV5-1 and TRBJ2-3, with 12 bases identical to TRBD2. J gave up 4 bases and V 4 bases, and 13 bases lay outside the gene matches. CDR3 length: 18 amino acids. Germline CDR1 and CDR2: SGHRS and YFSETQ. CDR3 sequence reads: CASSNPGLAGSGADTQYF. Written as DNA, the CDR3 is TGCGCCAGCAGCAATCCGGGACTAGCGGGTTCCGGGGCAGATACGCAGTATTTT.

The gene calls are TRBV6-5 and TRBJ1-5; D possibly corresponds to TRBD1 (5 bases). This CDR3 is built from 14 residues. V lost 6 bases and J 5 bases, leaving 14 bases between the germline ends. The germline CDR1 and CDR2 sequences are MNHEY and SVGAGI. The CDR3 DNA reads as TGTGCCAGCAGAAGATGGGGGGACTATCAGCCCCAGCATTTT. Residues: CASRRWGDYQPQHF.

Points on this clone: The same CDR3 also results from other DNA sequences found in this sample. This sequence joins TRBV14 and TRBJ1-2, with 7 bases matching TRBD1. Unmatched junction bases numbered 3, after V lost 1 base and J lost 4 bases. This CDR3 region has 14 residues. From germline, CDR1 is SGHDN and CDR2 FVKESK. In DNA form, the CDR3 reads TGTGCCAGCAGCCAAGGGCAGGGGGGCTATGGCTACACCTTC. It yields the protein CASSQGQGGYGYTF.

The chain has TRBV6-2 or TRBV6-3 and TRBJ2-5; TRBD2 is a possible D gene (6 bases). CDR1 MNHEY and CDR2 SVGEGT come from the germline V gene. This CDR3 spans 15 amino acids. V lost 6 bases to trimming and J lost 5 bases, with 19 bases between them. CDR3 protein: CASSAPQREAETQYF. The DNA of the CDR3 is TGTGCCAGCAGCGCACCCCAAAGGGAGGCGGAGACCCAGTACTTC.

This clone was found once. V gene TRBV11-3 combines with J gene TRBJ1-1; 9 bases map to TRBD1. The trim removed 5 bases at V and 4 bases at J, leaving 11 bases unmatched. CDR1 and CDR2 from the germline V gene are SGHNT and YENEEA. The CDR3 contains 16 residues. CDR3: CASSPGTGRGGTEAFF. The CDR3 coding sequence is TGTGCCAGCAGCCCCGGGACAGGGAGGGGGGGCACTGAAGCTTTCTTT.

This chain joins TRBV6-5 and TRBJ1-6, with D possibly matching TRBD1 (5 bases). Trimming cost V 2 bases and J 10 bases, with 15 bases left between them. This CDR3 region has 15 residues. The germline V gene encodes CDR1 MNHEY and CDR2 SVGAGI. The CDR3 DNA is TGTGCCAGCAGTTACGACCAGGGATGGGGCTCACCCCTCCACTTT. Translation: CASSYDQGWGSPLHF.

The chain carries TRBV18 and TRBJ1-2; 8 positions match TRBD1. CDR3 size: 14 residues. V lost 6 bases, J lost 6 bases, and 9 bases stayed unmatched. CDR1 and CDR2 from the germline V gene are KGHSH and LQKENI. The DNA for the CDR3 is TGTGCCAGCTCCCGTCAGGGGGCTGGGGATGGCTACACCTTC. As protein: CASSRQGAGDGYTF.

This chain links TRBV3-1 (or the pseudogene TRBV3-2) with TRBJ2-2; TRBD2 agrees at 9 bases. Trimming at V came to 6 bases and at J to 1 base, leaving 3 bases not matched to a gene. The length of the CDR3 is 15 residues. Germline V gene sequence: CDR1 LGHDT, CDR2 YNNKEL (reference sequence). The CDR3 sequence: CASSPLAGNTGELFF. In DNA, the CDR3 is TGTGCCAGCAGTCCACTAGCGGGGAACACCGGGGAGCTGTTTTTT.

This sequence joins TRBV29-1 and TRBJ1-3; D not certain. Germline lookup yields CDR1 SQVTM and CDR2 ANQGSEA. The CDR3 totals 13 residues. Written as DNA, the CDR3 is TGCGGCATAATTAGCGGGGATGGAAACACCATATATTTT. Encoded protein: CGIISGDGNTIYF. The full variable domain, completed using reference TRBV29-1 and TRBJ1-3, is SAVISQKPSRDICQRGTSLTIQCQVDSQVTMMFWYRQQPGQSLTLIATANQGSEATYESGFVIDKFPISRPNLTFSTLTVSNMSPEDSSIYLCGIISGDGNTIYFGEGSWLTVV.

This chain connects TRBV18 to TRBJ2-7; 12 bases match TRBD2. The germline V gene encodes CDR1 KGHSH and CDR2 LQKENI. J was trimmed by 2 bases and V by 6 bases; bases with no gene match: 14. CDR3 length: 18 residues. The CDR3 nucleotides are TGTGCCAGCTCGCCGGCGCTAGCGGGGGGGACAGGGGCCTACGAGCAGTACTTC. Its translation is CASSPALAGGTGAYEQYF.

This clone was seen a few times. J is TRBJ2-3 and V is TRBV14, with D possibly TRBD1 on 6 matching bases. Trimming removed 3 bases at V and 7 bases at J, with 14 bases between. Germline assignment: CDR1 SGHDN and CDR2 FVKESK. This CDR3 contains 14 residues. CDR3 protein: CASSHRSRGNTQYF. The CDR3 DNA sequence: TGTGCCAGCAGCCATCGGAGCAGGGGAAATACGCAGTATTTT.

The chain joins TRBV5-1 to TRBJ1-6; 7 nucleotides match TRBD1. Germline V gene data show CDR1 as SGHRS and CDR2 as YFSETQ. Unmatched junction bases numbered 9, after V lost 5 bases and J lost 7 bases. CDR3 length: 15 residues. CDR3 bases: TGCGCCAGCAGGGACGGGGACAGTCTAAATTCACCCCTCCACTTT. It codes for CASRDGDSLNSPLHF.

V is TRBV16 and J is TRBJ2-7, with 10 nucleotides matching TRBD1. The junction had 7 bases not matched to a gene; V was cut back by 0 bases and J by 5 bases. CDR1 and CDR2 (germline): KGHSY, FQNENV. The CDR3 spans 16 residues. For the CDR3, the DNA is TGTGCCAGCAGCCAATCGGGGGGACAGGGGAAAAACGAGCAGTACTTC. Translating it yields CASSQSGGQGKNEQYF.

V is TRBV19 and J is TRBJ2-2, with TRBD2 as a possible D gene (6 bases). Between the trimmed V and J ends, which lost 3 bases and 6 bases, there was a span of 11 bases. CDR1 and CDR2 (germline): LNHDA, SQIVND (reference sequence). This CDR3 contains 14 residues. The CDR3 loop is CASSILTSSGELFF. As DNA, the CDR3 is TGTGCCAGTAGTATTCTCACTAGCTCCGGGGAGCTGTTTTTT. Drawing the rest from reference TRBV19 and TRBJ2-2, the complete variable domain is DGGITQSPKYLFRKEGQNVTLSCEQNLNHDAMYWYRQDPGQGLRLIYYSQIVNDFQKGDIAEGYSVSREKKESFPLTVTSAQKNPTAFYLCASSILTSSGELFFGEGSRLTVL.

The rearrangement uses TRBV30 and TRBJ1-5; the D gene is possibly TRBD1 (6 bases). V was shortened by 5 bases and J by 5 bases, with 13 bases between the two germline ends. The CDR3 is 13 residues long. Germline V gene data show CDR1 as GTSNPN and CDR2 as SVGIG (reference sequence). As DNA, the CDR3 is TGTGCCTGGGGATACAGGGAAGATCAGCCCCAGCATTTT. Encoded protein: CAWGYREDQPQHF.